What follows are 20 T cell receptor beta chains derived from one specimen sequenced in a study of radiotherapy plus CTLA-4 blockade in lung cancer. TCRdb's copy holds only in-frame clones and misses some; the assay was immunoSEQ multiplex PCR. The sample shows tens of thousands of clones, 82% of them seen only once. Specimen: peripheral blood, collected from a patient treated with radiotherapy plus ipilimumab. Receptors were obtained from a human donor with non-small cell lung cancer that progressed on radiotherapy plus ipilimumab.

The rearrangement links TRBV9 to TRBJ1-3, with a tentative D call TRBD1 (5 bases). Per germline, CDR1 SGDLS and CDR2 YYNGEE. Trimming removed 0 bases from V and 3 bases from J, with 13 bases in between. The CDR3 consists of 16 residues. The CDR3 is CASSVASRGVGNTIYF. The CDR3 coding sequence is TGTGCCAGCAGCGTAGCTTCTAGAGGGGTTGGAAACACCATATATTTT.

The chain uses TRBV6-6 and TRBJ2-5, with D possibly TRBD2 on 5 matching bases. The CDR3 is 12 amino acids. Deletions cut 7 bases from V and 5 bases from J, with 11 bases between. Germline-derived CDR1 and CDR2 are MNHNY and SVGAGI (reference sequence). The CDR3 region is CASTGNEETQYF. The CDR3 region has the DNA TGTGCCAGCACCGGGAACGAGGAGACCCAGTACTTC.

The chain employs TRBV28 and TRBJ2-1; TRBD2 agrees at 15 bases. V gave up 6 bases and J gave up 9 bases; unmatched junction bases: 3. The CDR3 runs to 14 residues. Germline CDR1 MDHEN, CDR2 SYDVKM. CDR3 nucleotides: TGTGCCAGCAGAGCGGGACTAGCGGGAGGTGAGCAGTTCTTC. Residues: CASRAGLAGGEQFF.

V usage is TRBV6-6 and J usage is TRBJ1-3; D ambiguous. Trimming took off 6 bases at V and 4 bases at J, with 13 bases between the two ends. Germline CDR1 reads MNHNY; CDR2 reads SVGAGI (reference sequence). This CDR3 has 14 amino acids. The CDR3 region is CASSRQVAGNTIYF. The CDR3, as DNA: TGTGCCAGCAGCCGGCAGGTAGCGGGAAACACCATATATTTT.

V usage is TRBV28 and J usage is TRBJ1-5, with D perhaps matching TRBD1 (5 bases). Germline V gene data show CDR1 as MDHEN and CDR2 as SYDVKM. Between the trimmed V and J ends, which lost 6 bases and 4 bases, there was a span of 16 bases. The CDR3 loop spans 15 amino acids. The CDR3 region has the DNA TGTGCCAGCAGCGAATTGGGCAGGGCTAATCAGCCCCAGCATTTT. Protein product: CASSELGRANQPQHF. Filled out from reference TRBV28 and TRBJ1-5, the complete variable domain reads DVKVTQSSRYLVKRTGEKVFLECVQDMDHENMFWYRQDPGLGLRLIYFSYDVKMKEKGDIPEGYSVSREKKERFSLILESASTNQTSMYLCASSELGRANQPQHFGDGTRLSIL.

V gene TRBV2 combines with J gene TRBJ1-1; D ambiguous. The CDR3 consists of 14 residues. Trimming took 0 bases from V and 0 from J, leaving 5 bases between them. Germline values: CDR1 SNHLY, CDR2 FYNNEI. The CDR3 reads CASSEAQLNTEAFF. CDR3 DNA: TGTGCCAGCAGTGAAGCTCAGTTGAACACTGAAGCTTTCTTT.

The chain couples TRBV5-1 to TRBJ2-3, with 11 positions matching TRBD2. The CDR3 contains 16 residues. Trimming removed 3 bases from V and 2 bases from J; junction bases left unmatched: 5. CDR1 is SGHRS and CDR2 is YFSETQ in the germline V gene. CDR3 nucleotides: TGCGCCAGCAGCTCCGTAGCGGGAGGGAACACAGATACGCAGTATTTT. Encoded protein: CASSSVAGGNTDTQYF. The full variable domain, rest sourced from reference TRBV5-1 and TRBJ2-3, is KAGVTQTPRYLIKTRGQQVTLSCSPISGHRSVSWYQQTPGQGLQFLFEYFSETQRNKGNFPGRFSGRQFSNSRSEMNVSTLELGDSALYLCASSSVAGGNTDTQYFGPGTRLTVL.

The CDR3 region is CASSPGQRTDTQYF. The CDR3 region has the DNA TGTGCCAGCAGTCCGGGACAGCGCACAGATACGCAGTATTTT. J is TRBJ2-3 and V is TRBV9; TRBD1 matches at 7 bases. Germline trimming cut 5 bases from V and 1 base from J; bases unmatched to any gene: 4. The germline gives CDR1 SGDLS, CDR2 YYNGEE. This CDR3 has 14 residues.

The chain has TRBV6-5 and TRBJ2-3, with D perhaps matching TRBD2 (5 bases). Per germline, CDR1 MNHEY and CDR2 SVGAGI. There are 15 residues in the CDR3. The ends were cut back, 2 bases at V and 4 bases at J, with 13 bases in the middle. The CDR3: CASSYRLGVSDTQYF. The CDR3 DNA reads as TGTGCCAGCAGTTACAGACTCGGGGTGTCAGATACGCAGTATTTT.

The CDR3 DNA reads TGTGCCAGCAATCCGGGACTAGCGCCTACCTACGAGCAGTACTTC. Translated: CASNPGLAPTYEQYF. V gene TRBV27 combines with J gene TRBJ2-7; 10 bases align to TRBD2. Unmatched junction bases numbered 8, after V lost 7 bases and J lost 2 bases. The CDR3 consists of 15 residues. Germline values: CDR1 MNHEY, CDR2 SMNVEV (reference sequence).

This sequence joins TRBV7-3 and TRBJ1-2, with TRBD1 identical over 8 bases. Losses at the gene ends were 2 bases for V and 1 base for J; bases not matched to a gene: 9. The CDR3 covers 17 residues. Germline-derived CDR1 and CDR2 are SGHTA and FQGTGA. CDR3 in amino acids: CASSLRPQGAGNYGYTF. Written as DNA, the CDR3 is TGTGCCAGCAGCTTACGCCCCCAGGGGGCTGGTAACTATGGCTACACCTTC.

This sequence joins TRBV7-6 and TRBJ2-2, with TRBD2 matching over 7 bases. The CDR3 length is 15 residues. The V segment lost 5 bases and the J segment 6 bases; nucleotides outside the gene matches: 9. Germline CDR1 and CDR2: SGHVS and FNYEAQ. CDR3 protein: CASSRLSGDAGELFF. The CDR3 DNA sequence: TGTGCCAGCAGCCGTCTGAGCGGGGACGCCGGGGAGCTGTTTTTT. Full variable domain (missing parts from reference TRBV7-6 and TRBJ2-2): GAGVSQSPRYKVTKRGQDVALRCDPISGHVSLYWYRQALGQGPEFLTYFNYEAQQDKSGLPNDRFSAERPEGSISTLTIQRTEQRDSAMYRCASSRLSGDAGELFFGEGSRLTVL.

V gene TRBV10-3 combines with J gene TRBJ2-3; no clear D gene. The CDR3 totals 15 residues. CDR1 is ENHRY, CDR2 SYGVKD, per germline. Trimming took off 1 base at V and 2 bases at J, with 10 bases between the two ends. This chain's CDR3 is CAISEYDPYTDTQYF. The CDR3 DNA follows: TGTGCCATCAGTGAGTACGACCCCTACACAGATACGCAGTATTTT.

The CDR3 loop is CASSLMGSYEQYF. CDR3 in DNA: TGTGCCAGCAGCTTAATGGGTTCCTACGAGCAGTACTTC. The chain employs TRBV13 and TRBJ2-7; unclear D gene. V was trimmed by 2 bases and J by 1 base, leaving 6 bases between them. CDR3 length: 13 residues. The germline CDR1 and CDR2 sequences are PRHDT and FYEKMQ (reference sequence).

The chain uses TRBV19 and TRBJ1-2, with a tentative D call TRBD1 (5 bases). The ends were cut back, 8 bases at V and 7 bases at J, with 23 bases in the middle. The germline CDR1 and CDR2 sequences are LNHDA and SQIVND (reference sequence). This CDR3 region has 15 residues. The CDR3 protein is CASEVRTSPIRGYTF. CDR3 sequence (DNA): TGTGCCAGTGAAGTGAGGACAAGCCCGATCCGTGGCTACACCTTC.

The rearrangement joins TRBV9 to TRBJ2-3, with D tentatively TRBD2 (6 bases). Trimming cost V 7 bases and J 2 bases, with 14 bases left between them. This CDR3 is built from 14 residues. Germline CDR1 reads SGDLS; CDR2 reads YYNGEE. CDR3 coding DNA: TGTGCCAGCGATAGCGGTGATCTCACAGATACGCAGTATTTT. Residues: CASDSGDLTDTQYF.

This chain links TRBV5-1 with TRBJ1-2; TRBD1 agrees at 8 bases. Germline CDR1 reads SGHRS; CDR2 reads YFSETQ. The CDR3 runs 15 residues. With 6 bases clipped from V and 5 bases from J, the junction kept 12 bases outside the gene matches. The CDR3, as DNA: TGCGCCAGCAATTTACAGGGGGAGGATACGTATGGCTACACCTTC. It translates to CASNLQGEDTYGYTF.

This clone appeared a single time. V usage is TRBV6-4 and J usage is TRBJ2-1; 9 positions agree with TRBD2. Germline values: CDR1 MRHNA, CDR2 SNTAGT. J was trimmed by 5 bases and V by 8 bases; bases with no gene match: 4. This CDR3 is 13 amino acids long. The CDR3 coding sequence is TGTGCCAGCCGGACTAGCGAAAACAATGAGCAGTTCTTC. Translation: CASRTSENNEQFF.

J is TRBJ1-5 and V is TRBV6-4, with unresolved D. The V and J ends lost 4 bases and 3 bases respectively, with 7 bases between them. The CDR3 runs to 13 residues. Germline CDR1 MRHNA, CDR2 SNTAGT. CDR3 in DNA: TGTGCCAGCAGTGCCGAAGCCAATCAGCCCCAGCATTTT. It specifies CASSAEANQPQHF.

J is TRBJ2-7 and V is TRBV27, with D perhaps TRBD1 or TRBD2 (6 bases each). There are 14 residues in the CDR3. Trimming stripped 3 bases from V and 5 bases from J, with 14 bases between. From germline, CDR1 is MNHEY and CDR2 SMNVEV (reference sequence). In DNA, the CDR3 is TGTGCCAGCAGTTTTTCCCCGGGGGCGCACGAGCAGTACGTC. Translation gives CASSFSPGAHEQYV.